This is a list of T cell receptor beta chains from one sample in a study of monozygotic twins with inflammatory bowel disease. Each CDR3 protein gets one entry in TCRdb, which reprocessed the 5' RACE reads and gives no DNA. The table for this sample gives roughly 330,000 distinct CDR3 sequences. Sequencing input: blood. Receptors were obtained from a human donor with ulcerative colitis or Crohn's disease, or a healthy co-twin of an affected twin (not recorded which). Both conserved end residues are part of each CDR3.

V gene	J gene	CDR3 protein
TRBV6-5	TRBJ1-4	CASSYPTGTVLGVGLFF
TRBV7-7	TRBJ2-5	CASSSPASGTGDGQETQYF
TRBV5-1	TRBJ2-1	CASSRGGGSSYNEQFF
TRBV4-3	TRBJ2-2	CASSPTPGAVTGELFF
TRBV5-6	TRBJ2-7	CASRLQGAQDEQYF
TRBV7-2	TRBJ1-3	CASSLDVSGNTIYF
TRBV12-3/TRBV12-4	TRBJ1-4	CASSNLGQGGNEKLFF
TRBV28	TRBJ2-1	CASRAGPGLAGGSYNEQFF
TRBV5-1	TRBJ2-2	CASRGVSPGELFF
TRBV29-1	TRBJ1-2	CSVYLYRGYGYTF
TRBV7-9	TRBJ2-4	CASSFSGVGTKNIQYF
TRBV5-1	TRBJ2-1	CASSLWVTSGPYNEQFF
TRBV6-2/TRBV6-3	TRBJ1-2	CASSSKPWLSVRRIYHGYTF
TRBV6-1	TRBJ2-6	CASSRVQGSGANVLTF
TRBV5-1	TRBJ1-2	CASSLTTGGYTF
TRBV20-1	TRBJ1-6	CSASRRAEGSPLHF
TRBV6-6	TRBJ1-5	CASRLQGEWPQHF
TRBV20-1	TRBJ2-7	CSARVRGSSYEQYF
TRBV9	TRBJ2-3	CASSGQGGTYTQYF
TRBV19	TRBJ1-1	CASSIRPGLVNTEAFF
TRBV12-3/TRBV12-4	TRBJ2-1	CASSLPGLANNEQFF
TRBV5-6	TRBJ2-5	CASSGPIWGETQYF
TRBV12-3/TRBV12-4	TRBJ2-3	CASSLGQGITDTQYF
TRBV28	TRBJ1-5	CASRTSRGGQPQHF
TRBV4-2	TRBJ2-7	CASSQNPAWTGGFYEQYF